This TCR beta chain appears in the sequencing data of a study of cytomegalovirus exposure and HLA in healthy donors. This CDR3 has 13 amino acids. Between the trimmed V and J ends, which lost 3 bases and 0 bases, there was a span of 6 bases. Germline loops: CDR1 SGHRS, CDR2 YFSETQ. Remarks on this clone: The antigen is undetermined.

Both 60 Vbeta primers and 13 Jbeta primers went into the PCR. Using immunoSEQ multiplex PCR, the repertoire was profiled, and TCRdb retains in-frame clones only, with some absent. This sample has about 94,000 clones, with more than 75% found just once. General study results and limits: A missense variant in DCLRE1C was later tied to TCR beta V- and J-gene trimming. Many donors shared some public TCRs, even though most TCR sequences were rare. Indistinguishable V segments such as TRBV6-2 and TRBV6-3 were excluded.

The sequenced sample consisted of PBMCs. The clonotype was recovered from a human donor in good health. This sequence joins TRBV5-1 and TRBJ1-1; D possibly corresponds to TRBD1 (5 bases). The CDR3 DNA reads TGCGCCAGCAGCTCGGGGGTGAACACTGAAGCTTTCTTT. Amino acids: CASSSGVNTEAFF.